This TCR beta chain was documented in a study of T-cell reconstitution after alpha-beta-depleted transplantation in children. Study-wide points: Several hundred expanded graft clones reportedly gave rise to the alpha-beta T cells present about two months after transplant. After one year, T-cell counts and TCRbeta diversity mostly came from new T cells. Some patients owed their high day-60 TCRbeta diversity to surviving recipient T cells and thymic progenitors.

This clonotype was seen at least ten times. The target antigen is unknown. Unique molecular identifiers were incorporated when the TCRbeta library was constructed. TCRdb analysed the PCR reads with MiXCR anew, one entry per CDR3 protein. This table has roughly 8,100 distinct CDR3 sequences, about 13% appearing once. Germline-derived CDR1 and CDR2 are SSHAT and FNYEAQ (reference sequence). This CDR3 comprises 13 residues. The chain carries TRBV7-7 and TRBJ1-1; 7 nucleotides agree with TRBD1. Source: PBMCs, mostly from graft donor cells, taken 60 days after TCRalphabeta/CD19-depleted stem cell transplant. The receptor was isolated from a patient between 2 and 9 years old who had a stem cell transplant for inherited bone marrow failure, so the T cells may come from the graft donor. The CDR3 DNA reads TGTGCTAGCTCGGAGGGGGCTGAGACTGAAGCTTTCTTT. Its translation is CASSEGAETEAFF.